These T cell receptor beta chains were read from a single sample in a study of Graves' ophthalmopathy and Graves' hyperthyroidism. TCRdb reprocessed the multiplex PCR reads with MiXCR, giving one entry per CDR3 protein. Of 680,000 or so distinct CDR3 sequences in the sample, about 24% were seen once. Sequenced sample: peripheral blood. The receptor source for this set is a woman younger than 35 with stable Graves' hyperthyroidism. Some clones in this sample may be carry-over from other donors' samples. Both conserved end residues are part of each CDR3. The order of the fields is clone size, V gene, D gene, J gene, CDR3 protein, CDR3 DNA. D genes are given only for firm matches. Clone size is given for some rows only: seen once, a few or many times, or a class if the clone is expanded.

few	TRBV5-1	-	TRBJ2-2	CASSLEGGSGTGELFF	TGCGCCAGCAGCTTGGAGGGGGGATCGGGCACCGGGGAGCTGTTTTTT
many	TRBV12-3/TRBV12-4	TRBD1	TRBJ1-2	CASSAEDRGDYGYTF	TGTGCCAGCAGTGCGGAGGACAGGGGAGACTATGGCTACACCTTC
many	TRBV27	-	TRBJ1-2	CASSYNPGNGYTF	TGTGCCAGCAGTTACAATCCAGGGAATGGCTACACCTTC
many	TRBV20-1	-	TRBJ1-1	CSARDWKSPEAFF	TGCAGTGCTAGAGACTGGAAAAGCCCTGAAGCTTTCTTT
-	TRBV12-3/TRBV12-4	TRBD2	TRBJ2-5	CASSPGLAGGKTQYF	TGTGCCAGCAGTCCTGGACTAGCGGGGGGGAAGACCCAGTACTTC
many	TRBV10-3	TRBD1	TRBJ2-7	CAISDRDRKSLDEQYF	TGTGCCATCAGTGACCGGGACAGGAAAAGTCTGGACGAGCAGTACTTC
many	TRBV24-1	-	TRBJ1-1	CATSVSVNTEAFF	TGTGCCACCAGTGTTTCAGTGAACACTGAAGCTTTCTTT
many	TRBV25-1	TRBD2	TRBJ2-2	CASSEGSGLLFF	TGTGCCAGCAGTGAAGGTAGCGGGTTGCTGTTTTTT
many	TRBV12-3/TRBV12-4	-	TRBJ2-7	CASSRQGGPFYEQYF	TGTGCCAGCAGCCGACAGGGAGGGCCTTTCTACGAGCAGTACTTC
-	TRBV6-1	-	TRBJ2-7	CASQPGGSSYEQYF	TGTGCCAGCCAACCTGGAGGGAGCTCCTACGAGCAGTACTTC
many	TRBV9	TRBD1	TRBJ1-6	CASSVSGTGNNSPLHF	TGTGCCAGCAGCGTTTCCGGGACAGGAAATAATTCACCCCTCCACTTT
-	TRBV12-3/TRBV12-4	-	TRBJ1-1	CASSLMEGTEAFF	TGTGCCAGCAGTTTGATGGAGGGCACTGAAGCTTTCTTT
many	TRBV5-6	TRBD2	TRBJ2-2	CASSPGLGATGELFF	TGTGCCAGCAGCCCGGGACTAGGCGCCACCGGGGAGCTGTTTTTT
-	TRBV2	-	TRBJ1-5	CASTEGLGSKNQPQHF	TGTGCCAGCACTGAAGGCTTGGGCAGCAAGAATCAGCCCCAGCATTTT
-	TRBV6-1	TRBD1	TRBJ1-1	CASSPFNRGQGAFF	TGTGCCAGCAGCCCATTCAATCGGGGACAGGGGGCTTTCTTT
many	TRBV6-2/TRBV6-3	-	TRBJ2-7	CASSDGTRWQGGREQYF	TGTGCCAGCAGCGACGGGACACGATGGCAGGGGGGGCGGGAGCAGTACTTC
few	TRBV11-1	TRBD1	TRBJ1-5	CASSLITGGIDQPQHF	TGTGCCAGCAGCTTAATCACAGGGGGTATTGATCAGCCCCAGCATTTT
many	TRBV7-8	-	TRBJ1-5	CASSPSTGLYSNQPQHF	TGTGCCAGCAGCCCCTCAACAGGATTATATAGCAATCAGCCCCAGCATTTT
many	TRBV20-1	-	TRBJ2-5	CSARDRWERETQYF	TGCAGTGCTAGAGATCGGTGGGAGAGGGAGACCCAGTACTTC
-	TRBV29-1	-	TRBJ2-5	CSVVRGPGETQYF	TGCAGCGTTGTTCGGGGGCCGGGAGAGACCCAGTACTTC
-	TRBV15	TRBD1	TRBJ1-2	CATSRAEDRSPSNYGYTF	TGTGCCACCAGCAGAGCTGAGGACAGGAGCCCTTCTAACTATGGCTACACCTTC
many	TRBV5-6	-	TRBJ1-2	CASSLTYIQGRGYTF	TGTGCCAGCAGCTTAACATATATACAGGGTCGCGGCTACACCTTC
-	TRBV30	TRBD1	TRBJ1-5	CAWKDPGGYQPQHF	TGTGCCTGGAAGGACCCAGGGGGCTATCAGCCCCAGCATTTT
many	TRBV7-3	-	TRBJ1-6	CASSLMGGAGLNSPLHF	TGTGCCAGCAGCTTAATGGGGGGCGCGGGACTCAATTCACCCCTCCACTTT
-	TRBV6-2/TRBV6-3	-	TRBJ1-5	CASSYRIGTSNQPQHF	TGTGCCAGCAGTTACCGGATAGGGACTAGCAATCAGCCCCAGCATTTT
many	TRBV20-1	TRBD2	TRBJ2-5	CSAINWRGVQETQYF	TGCAGTGCTATTAACTGGCGGGGGGTCCAAGAGACCCAGTACTTC
-	TRBV2	-	TRBJ2-2	CASRGVAGELFF	TGTGCCAGCCGCGGGGTAGCCGGGGAGCTGTTTTTT
many	TRBV12-3/TRBV12-4	-	TRBJ2-2	CASSLISGRGLLDTGELFF	TGTGCCAGCAGTTTAATTTCGGGCCGAGGTCTTTTGGACACCGGGGAGCTGTTTTTT
few	TRBV10-3	-	TRBJ1-1	CAIRYSEWDTEAFF	TGTGCCATCAGATACAGCGAGTGGGACACTGAAGCTTTCTTT
many	TRBV20-1	-	TRBJ1-1	CSAAGPNTEAFF	TGCAGTGCTGCTGGTCCGAACACTGAAGCTTTCTTT
many	TRBV6-1	-	TRBJ1-2	CASSELYGYTF	TGTGCCAGCAGTGAACTCTATGGCTACACCTTC
many	TRBV5-1	TRBD2	TRBJ2-5	CASSLSSGWETQYF	TGCGCCAGCAGCTTGTCTAGCGGCTGGGAGACCCAGTACTTC
-	TRBV7-8	-	TRBJ2-7	CASSLVRKGGNYEQYF	TGTGCCAGCAGCTTAGTAAGAAAAGGAGGCAATTACGAGCAGTACTTC
many	TRBV12-5	-	TRBJ2-7	CASGSLYEQYF	TGTGCTAGTGGTTCGCTATACGAGCAGTACTTC
once	TRBV24-1	-	TRBJ2-5	CATSDLWGKTQYF	TGTGCCACCAGTGATTTGTGGGGAAAGACCCAGTACTTC
-	TRBV7-6	-	TRBJ2-2	CASSLDLRNTGELFF	TGTGCCAGCAGCTTAGATTTGCGGAACACCGGGGAGCTGTTTTTT
few	TRBV9	-	TRBJ2-6	CASSVTWGGSGANVLTF	TGTGCCAGCAGCGTTACCTGGGGGGGCTCGGGGGCCAACGTCCTGACTTTC
many	TRBV20-1	-	TRBJ2-7	CSARGSRGSYEQYF	TGCAGTGCTAGGGGCAGCAGGGGTTCCTACGAGCAGTACTTC
few	TRBV12-3/TRBV12-4	-	TRBJ1-5	CASSPARDQPQHF	TGTGCCAGCAGCCCCGCCCGGGATCAGCCCCAGCATTTT
many	TRBV12-3/TRBV12-4	TRBD1	TRBJ2-7	CASSLGQATHEQYF	TGTGCCAGCAGTCTAGGACAGGCCACCCACGAGCAGTACTTC
many	TRBV7-2	TRBD1	TRBJ1-2	CASSLAGGRLGYTF	TGTGCCAGCAGCTTAGCAGGGGGCCGTCTTGGCTACACCTTC
few	TRBV12-3/TRBV12-4	-	TRBJ1-5	CASSPQGTHQPQHF	TGTGCCAGCAGTCCACAGGGCACCCATCAGCCCCAGCATTTT
-	TRBV12-3/TRBV12-4	TRBD2	TRBJ2-7	CASRKTSGGGYEQYF	TGTGCCAGCAGGAAGACTTCGGGGGGGGGCTACGAGCAGTACTTC
many	TRBV12-3/TRBV12-4	-	TRBJ2-2	CASSPDGSITGELFF	TGTGCCAGCAGTCCGGACGGATCTATAACCGGGGAGCTGTTTTTT
-	TRBV29-1	-	TRBJ1-1	CSVASQGRTEAFF	TGCAGCGTTGCGTCACAGGGTCGGACTGAAGCTTTCTTT
many	TRBV11-3	TRBD2	TRBJ2-7	CASSRTSGRRSIYEQYF	TGTGCCAGCAGCCGGACTAGCGGGAGGAGGTCTATCTACGAGCAGTACTTC
many	TRBV6-1	-	TRBJ1-5	CASSESQPQHF	TGTGCCAGCAGTGAAAGTCAGCCCCAGCATTTT
many	TRBV6-2/TRBV6-3	TRBD1	TRBJ1-6	CASSPTTGGYSPLHF	TGTGCCAGCAGCCCTACGACAGGGGGTTATTCACCCCTCCACTTT
-	TRBV4-2	-	TRBJ1-5	CASSPEGTARNQPQHF	TGTGCCAGCAGCCCAGAGGGTACAGCTAGGAATCAGCCCCAGCATTTT
few	TRBV20-1	-	TRBJ1-5	CSARPPGVFFFQPQHF	TGCAGTGCTAGACCGCCGGGGGTATTTTTCTTTCAGCCCCAGCATTTT
many	TRBV12-3/TRBV12-4	-	TRBJ1-1	CASTSWTGTNTEAFF	TGTGCCAGCACCTCTTGGACGGGGACGAACACTGAAGCTTTCTTT
few	TRBV9	-	TRBJ1-5	CASSVDLHQPQHF	TGTGCCAGCAGCGTAGACCTCCACCAGCCCCAGCATTTT
many	TRBV2	-	TRBJ2-2	CASSEREGINTGELFF	TGTGCCAGCAGTGAACGTGAGGGCATAAACACCGGGGAGCTGTTTTTT
many	TRBV12-5	-	TRBJ2-7	CASGEFTYEQYF	TGTGCTAGTGGGGAGTTCACCTACGAGCAGTACTTC
many	TRBV28	-	TRBJ2-5	CASSLGTMETQYF	TGTGCCAGCAGTCTGGGAACCATGGAGACCCAGTACTTC